The 7 T cell receptor beta chains in this list originate from one sample, sequenced in a study of monozygotic twins with inflammatory bowel disease. TCRdb re-analyzed the 5' RACE reads; it lists each CDR3 protein once, without DNA. The listing records approximately 200,000 distinct CDR3 sequences. The sample consisted of blood. All receptors come from a human donor with ulcerative colitis or Crohn's disease, or a healthy co-twin of an affected twin (not recorded which).

The chain joins TRBV10-3 to TRBJ1-4. From germline, CDR1 is ENHRY and CDR2 SYGVKD. The CDR3 totals 11 residues. The CDR3 region is CAISKGGKLFF.

V usage is TRBV13 and J usage is TRBJ2-1; TCRdb lists TRBD2, though no DNA is available to test this call. This CDR3 spans 15 amino acids. Looked up from germline, CDR1 is PRHDT and CDR2 is FYEKMQ (reference sequence). CDR3 sequence reads: CASSLGVGTSDEQFF.

The gene calls are TRBV21-1 and TRBJ2-5. TRBV21-1 is classified as a pseudogene. This CDR3 comprises 13 residues. The CDR3 loop is CASSKGTRETQYF.

The chain links TRBV7-6 to TRBJ1-4; TCRdb picks TRBD1, but there is no DNA to check that call. The CDR3 is made up of 14 amino acids. Germline V CDR1 and CDR2: SGHVS, FNYEAQ. This CDR3 reads CASSLNGGHEKLFF.

The V and J genes are TRBV3-1 and TRBJ2-7; with no DNA, the TCRdb D assignment of TRBD1 cannot be verified. The V gene's germline CDR1 is LGHDT and CDR2 YNNKEL (reference sequence). The CDR3 runs 15 residues. The CDR3 spells CASSKTHGQGAEQYF.

The V and J genes are TRBV7-2 and TRBJ2-1; checking the TCRdb D call of TRBD1 is not possible without DNA. The CDR3 sequence is 16 residues long. Germline V CDR1 and CDR2: SGHTA, FQGNSA. The CDR3 loop is CASSLGGTRGQNEQFF.

The chain is built from TRBV2 and TRBJ2-3; TCRdb names TRBD2, which stays unverified in the absence of DNA. Germline V gene lookup returns CDR1 SNHLY and CDR2 FYNNEI. The CDR3 spans 14 residues. This CDR3 is CAIPTSLRADTQYF.